Below are 2 T cell receptor beta chains sequenced from a single sample in a study of blood T cell repertoires in COVID-19. Clones were sequenced by immunoSEQ multiplex PCR, and TCRdb holds only the in-frame ones, with some missing. The sample yields fewer than 250,000 clones, 65% to 85% seen once. Specimen: peripheral blood. The receptor set was obtained from a man in his forties or fifties with active or convalescent COVID-19.

This chain uses TRBV5-6 with TRBJ1-3; D call uncertain. Germline lookup yields CDR1 SGHDT and CDR2 YYEEEE. Trimming took off 2 bases at V and 4 bases at J, with 13 bases between the two ends. The CDR3 has 15 amino acids. CDR3 sequence reads: CASSFPGEEGNTIYF. For the CDR3, the DNA is TGTGCCAGCAGCTTTCCCGGGGAGGAGGGAAACACCATATATTTT.

This clone was observed once. This chain connects TRBV28 to TRBJ2-3; 8 bases are shared with TRBD1. Trimming at V came to 5 bases and at J to 6 bases, leaving 7 bases not matched to a gene. The CDR3 is 14 residues long. Germline CDR1 reads MDHEN; CDR2 reads SYDVKM. The DNA for the CDR3 is TGTGCCAGCAGTCGCGACAGGGGAGTGGATACGCAGTATTTT. Its translation: CASSRDRGVDTQYF.